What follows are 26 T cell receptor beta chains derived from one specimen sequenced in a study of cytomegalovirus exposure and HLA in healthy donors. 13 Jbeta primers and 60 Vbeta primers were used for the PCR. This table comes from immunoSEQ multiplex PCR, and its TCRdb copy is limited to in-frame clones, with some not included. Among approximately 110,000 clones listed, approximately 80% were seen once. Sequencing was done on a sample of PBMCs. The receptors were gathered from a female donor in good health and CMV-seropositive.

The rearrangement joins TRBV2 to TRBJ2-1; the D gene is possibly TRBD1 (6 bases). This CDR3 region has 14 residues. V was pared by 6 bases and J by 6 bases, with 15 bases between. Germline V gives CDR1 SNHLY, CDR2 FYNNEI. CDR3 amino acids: CASSLTTGRNEQFF. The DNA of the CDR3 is TGTGCCAGCAGCCTGACGACAGGCCGCAATGAGCAGTTCTTC. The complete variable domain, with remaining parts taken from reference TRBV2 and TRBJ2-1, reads EPEVTQTPSHQVTQMGQEVILRCVPISNHLYFYWYRQILGQKVEFLVSFYNNEISEKSEIFDDQFSVERPDGSNFTLKIRSTKLEDSAMYFCASSLTTGRNEQFFGPGTRLTVL.

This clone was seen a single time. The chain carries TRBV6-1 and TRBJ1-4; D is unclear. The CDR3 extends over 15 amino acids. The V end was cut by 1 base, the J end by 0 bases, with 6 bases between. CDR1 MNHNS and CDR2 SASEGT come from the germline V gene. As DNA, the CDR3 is TGTGCCAGCAGTGAAGGCAGCGCAACTAATGAAAAACTGTTTTTT. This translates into CASSEGSATNEKLFF.

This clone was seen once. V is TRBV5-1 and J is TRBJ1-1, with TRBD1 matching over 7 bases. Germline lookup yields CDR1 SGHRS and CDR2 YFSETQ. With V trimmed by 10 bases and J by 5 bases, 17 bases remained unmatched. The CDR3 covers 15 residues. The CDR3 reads CAERQGMGSDTEAFF. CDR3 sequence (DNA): TGCGCCGAGAGACAGGGCATGGGTTCGGATACTGAAGCTTTCTTT.

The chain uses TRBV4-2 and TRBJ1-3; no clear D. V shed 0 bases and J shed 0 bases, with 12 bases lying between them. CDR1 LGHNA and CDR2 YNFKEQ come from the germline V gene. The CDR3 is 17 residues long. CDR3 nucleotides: TGTGCCAGCAGCCAAGACCCGGGGAGTTACTCTGGAAACACCATATATTTT. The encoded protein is CASSQDPGSYSGNTIYF.

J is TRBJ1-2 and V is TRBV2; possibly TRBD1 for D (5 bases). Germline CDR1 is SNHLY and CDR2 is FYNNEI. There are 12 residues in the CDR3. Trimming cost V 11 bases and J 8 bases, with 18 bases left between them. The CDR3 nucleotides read TGTGCCTCCTCGGACATTCTCGGAGGCTACACCTTC. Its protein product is CASSDILGGYTF.

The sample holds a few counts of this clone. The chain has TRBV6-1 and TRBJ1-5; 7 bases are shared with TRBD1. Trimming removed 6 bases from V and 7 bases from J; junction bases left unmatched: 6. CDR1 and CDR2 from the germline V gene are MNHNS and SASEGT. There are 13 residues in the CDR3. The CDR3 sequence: CASRTDRVQPQHF. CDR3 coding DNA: TGTGCCAGCAGGACCGACAGGGTCCAGCCCCAGCATTTT.

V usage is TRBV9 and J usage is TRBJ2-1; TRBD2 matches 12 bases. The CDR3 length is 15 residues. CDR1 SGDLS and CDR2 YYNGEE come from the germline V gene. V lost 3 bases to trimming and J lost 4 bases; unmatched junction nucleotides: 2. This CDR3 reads CASSAGTSGYNEQFF. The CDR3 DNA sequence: TGTGCCAGCAGCGCCGGGACTAGCGGGTACAATGAGCAGTTCTTC.

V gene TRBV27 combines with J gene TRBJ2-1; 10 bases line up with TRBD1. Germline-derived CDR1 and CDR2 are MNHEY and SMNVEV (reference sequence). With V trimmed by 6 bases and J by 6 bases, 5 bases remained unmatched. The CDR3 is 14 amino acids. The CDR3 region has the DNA TGTGCCAGCAGGCGGGACAGGGGTATCAATGAGCAGTTCTTC. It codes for CASRRDRGINEQFF.

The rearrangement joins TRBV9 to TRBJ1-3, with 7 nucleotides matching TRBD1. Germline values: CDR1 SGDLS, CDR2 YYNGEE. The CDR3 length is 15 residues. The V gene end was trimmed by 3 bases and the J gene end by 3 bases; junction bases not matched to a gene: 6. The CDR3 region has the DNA TGTGCCAGCAGCGCTACAGGGGTATATGGAAACACCATATATTTT. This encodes CASSATGVYGNTIYF. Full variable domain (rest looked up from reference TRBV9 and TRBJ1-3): DSGVTQTPKHLITATGQRVTLRCSPRSGDLSVYWYQQSLDQGLQFLIQYYNGEERAKGNILERFSAQQFPDLHSELNLSSLELGDSALYFCASSATGVYGNTIYFGEGSWLTVV.

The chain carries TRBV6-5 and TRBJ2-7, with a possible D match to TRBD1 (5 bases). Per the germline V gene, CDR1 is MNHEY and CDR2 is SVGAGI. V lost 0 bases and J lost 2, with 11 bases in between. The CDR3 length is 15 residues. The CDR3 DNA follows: TGTGCCAGCAGTTACTCTTACAGGTCGACCTACGAGCAGTACTTC. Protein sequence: CASSYSYRSTYEQYF.

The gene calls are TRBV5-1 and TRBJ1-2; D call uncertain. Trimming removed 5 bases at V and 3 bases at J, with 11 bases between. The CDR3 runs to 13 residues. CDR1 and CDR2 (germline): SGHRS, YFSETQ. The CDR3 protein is CASSPQVDYGYTF. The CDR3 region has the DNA TGCGCCAGCAGTCCGCAGGTGGACTATGGCTACACCTTC.

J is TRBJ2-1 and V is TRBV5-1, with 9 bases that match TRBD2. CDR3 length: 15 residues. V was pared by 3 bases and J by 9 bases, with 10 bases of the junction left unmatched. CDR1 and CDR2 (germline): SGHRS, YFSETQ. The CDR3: CASSSGVAGVGEQFF. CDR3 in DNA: TGCGCCAGCAGCTCCGGGGTAGCGGGGGTGGGTGAGCAGTTCTTC.

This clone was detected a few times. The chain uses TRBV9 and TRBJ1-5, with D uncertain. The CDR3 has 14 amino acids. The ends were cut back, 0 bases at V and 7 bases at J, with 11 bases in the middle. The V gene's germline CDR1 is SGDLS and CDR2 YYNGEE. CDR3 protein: CASSVEGGRQPQHF. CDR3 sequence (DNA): TGTGCCAGCAGCGTAGAGGGAGGTCGGCAGCCCCAGCATTTT.

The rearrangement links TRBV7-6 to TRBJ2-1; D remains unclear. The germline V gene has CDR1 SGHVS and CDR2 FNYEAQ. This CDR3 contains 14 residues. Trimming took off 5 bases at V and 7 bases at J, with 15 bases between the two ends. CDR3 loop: CASSPLQLKNEQFF. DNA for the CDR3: TGTGCCAGCAGCCCTCTGCAACTTAAGAATGAGCAGTTCTTC.

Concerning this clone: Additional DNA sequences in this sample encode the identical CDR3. CDR3 bases: TGTGCCAGCAGTGAATTACGGGGAAATACTGAAGCTTTCTTT. This gives the protein CASSELRGNTEAFF. The J gene is TRBJ1-1, the V gene TRBV2; unclear D gene. The CDR3 runs to 14 residues. CDR1 is SNHLY and CDR2 is FYNNEI in the germline V gene. V was pared by 2 bases and J by 5 bases, with 12 bases between.

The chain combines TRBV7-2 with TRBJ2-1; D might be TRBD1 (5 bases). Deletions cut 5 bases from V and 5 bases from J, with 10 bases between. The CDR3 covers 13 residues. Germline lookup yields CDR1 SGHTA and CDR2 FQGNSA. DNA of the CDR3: TGTGCCAGCAGCCTCCGACAGAACAATGAGCAGTTCTTC. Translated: CASSLRQNNEQFF. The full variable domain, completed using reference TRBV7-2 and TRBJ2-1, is GAGVSQSPSNKVTEKGKDVELRCDPISGHTALYWYRQSLGQGLEFLIYFQGNSAPDKSGLPSDRFSAERTGGSVSTLTIQRTQQEDSAVYLCASSLRQNNEQFFGPGTRLTVL.

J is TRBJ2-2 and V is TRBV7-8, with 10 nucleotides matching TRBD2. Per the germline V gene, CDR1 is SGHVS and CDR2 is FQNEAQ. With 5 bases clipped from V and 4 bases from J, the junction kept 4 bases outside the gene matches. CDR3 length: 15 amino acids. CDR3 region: CASSPWTSGTGELFF. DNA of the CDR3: TGTGCCAGCAGCCCATGGACTAGCGGCACCGGGGAGCTGTTTTTT.

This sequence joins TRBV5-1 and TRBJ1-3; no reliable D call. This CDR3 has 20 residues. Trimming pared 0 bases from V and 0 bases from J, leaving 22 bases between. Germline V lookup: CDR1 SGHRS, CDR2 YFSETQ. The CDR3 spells CASSLAFRAGGMISGNTIYF. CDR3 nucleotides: TGCGCCAGCAGCTTGGCCTTTCGAGCGGGAGGGATGATCTCTGGAAACACCATATATTTT. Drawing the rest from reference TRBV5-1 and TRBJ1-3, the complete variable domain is KAGVTQTPRYLIKTRGQQVTLSCSPISGHRSVSWYQQTPGQGLQFLFEYFSETQRNKGNFPGRFSGRQFSNSRSEMNVSTLELGDSALYLCASSLAFRAGGMISGNTIYFGEGSWLTVV.

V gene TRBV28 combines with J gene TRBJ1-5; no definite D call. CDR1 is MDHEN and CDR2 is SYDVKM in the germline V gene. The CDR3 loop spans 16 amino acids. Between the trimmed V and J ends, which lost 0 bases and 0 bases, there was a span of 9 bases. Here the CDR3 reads CASSLWAVNSNQPQHF. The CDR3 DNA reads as TGTGCCAGCAGTTTATGGGCGGTGAATAGCAATCAGCCCCAGCATTTT.

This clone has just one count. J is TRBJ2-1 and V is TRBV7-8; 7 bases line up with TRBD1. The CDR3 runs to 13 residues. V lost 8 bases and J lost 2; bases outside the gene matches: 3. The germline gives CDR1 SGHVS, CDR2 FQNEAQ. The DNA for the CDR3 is TGTGCCAGCCTCGACAGGGCCTACAATGAGCAGTTCTTC. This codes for CASLDRAYNEQFF.

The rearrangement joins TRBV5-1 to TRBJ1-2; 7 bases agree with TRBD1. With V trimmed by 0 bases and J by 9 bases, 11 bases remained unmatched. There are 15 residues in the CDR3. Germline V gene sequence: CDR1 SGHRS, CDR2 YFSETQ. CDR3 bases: TGCGCCAGCAGCTTGGGGGACAGCCAGCTATCTCGCTACACCTTC. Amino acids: CASSLGDSQLSRYTF.

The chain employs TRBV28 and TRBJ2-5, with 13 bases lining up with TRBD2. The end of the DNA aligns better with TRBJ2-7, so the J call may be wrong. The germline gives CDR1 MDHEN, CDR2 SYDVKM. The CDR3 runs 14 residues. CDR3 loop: CASGRLAGGGEQYF. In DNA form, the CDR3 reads TGTGCCAGCGGGCGACTAGCGGGAGGAGGCGAGCAGTACTTC.

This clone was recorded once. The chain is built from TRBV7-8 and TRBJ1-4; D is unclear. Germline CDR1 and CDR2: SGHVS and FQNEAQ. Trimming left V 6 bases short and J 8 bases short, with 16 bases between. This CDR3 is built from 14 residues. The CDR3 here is CASSDSGRREKLFF. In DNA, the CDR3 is TGTGCCAGCAGTGATTCGGGGAGGAGAGAAAAACTGTTTTTT.

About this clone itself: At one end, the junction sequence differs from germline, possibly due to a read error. The CDR3 region has the DNA TGTGCCAGCAGCATAGCCCCCGGGTCGGCCCTTGAAGCTTTCTTT. Protein sequence: CASSIAPGSALEAFF. The chain links TRBV7-9 to TRBJ1-1; D is unclear. Per germline, CDR1 SEHNR and CDR2 FQNEAQ (reference sequence). The length of the CDR3 is 15 residues.

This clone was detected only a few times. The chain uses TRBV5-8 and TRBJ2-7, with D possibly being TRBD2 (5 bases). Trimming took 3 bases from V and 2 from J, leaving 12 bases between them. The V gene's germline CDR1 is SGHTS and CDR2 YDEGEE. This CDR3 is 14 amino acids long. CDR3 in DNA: TGTGCCAGCAGCTATCCGAGAGGGACCTACGAGCAGTACTTC. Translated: CASSYPRGTYEQYF.

CDR3 DNA: TGCAGTGCGGGACAGAGGAATGAGCAGTTCTTC. Residues: CSAGQRNEQFF. The chain uses TRBV20-1 and TRBJ2-1; 7 bases line up with TRBD1. The length of the CDR3 is 11 residues. Germline V gene lookup returns CDR1 DFQATT and CDR2 SNEGSKA (reference sequence). J was trimmed by 7 bases and V by 6 bases; bases with no gene match: 3.